Below, 27 T cell receptor beta chains from the same sample are listed, as sequenced in a study of blood T cell repertoires in COVID-19. Clones were read by immunoSEQ multiplex PCR, and TCRdb kept only the in-frame ones, dropping some. The sample includes around 62,000 clones, 85% to 90% of them seen just once. Specimen: peripheral blood. The receptors originated from a woman in her sixties with acute or convalescent COVID-19.

This chain connects TRBV19 to TRBJ1-1, with 7 bases fitting TRBD1. This CDR3 has 14 residues. The V and J ends lost 5 bases and 3 bases, in that order; junction bases with no gene match: 6. Germline CDR1 reads LNHDA; CDR2 reads SQIVND (reference sequence). CDR3 nucleotide sequence: TGTGCCAGTAGTGGTTTTGGACAGGACACTGAAGCTTTCTTT. Protein product: CASSGFGQDTEAFF. The full variable domain, with the rest looked up from reference TRBV19 and TRBJ1-1, is DGGITQSPKYLFRKEGQNVTLSCEQNLNHDAMYWYRQDPGQGLRLIYYSQIVNDFQKGDIAEGYSVSREKKESFPLTVTSAQKNPTAFYLCASSGFGQDTEAFFGQGTRLTVV.

The V call is TRBV27, the J call TRBJ2-4; the D gene is possibly TRBD2 (5 bases). The CDR3 covers 16 residues. Trimming removed 5 bases from V and 0 bases from J, with 14 bases in between. Germline V lookup: CDR1 MNHEY, CDR2 SMNVEV (reference sequence). CDR3 region: CASSPRGGVAKNIQYF. The DNA for the CDR3 is TGTGCCAGCAGTCCCCGGGGTGGGGTAGCCAAAAACATTCAGTACTTC.

The V and J genes are TRBV5-1 and TRBJ2-3, with TRBD2 identical over 8 bases. Germline CDR1 and CDR2: SGHRS and YFSETQ. The CDR3 has 15 residues. V lost 4 bases, J lost 0 bases, and 4 bases stayed unmatched. The CDR3 spells CASSPGGRSTDTQYF. The CDR3 DNA reads TGCGCCAGCAGCCCGGGAGGGCGAAGCACAGATACGCAGTATTTT.

This clone was counted between two and nine times. This chain joins TRBV18 and TRBJ1-3, with D possibly being TRBD1 (6 bases). The CDR3 consists of 12 residues. Germline values: CDR1 KGHSH, CDR2 LQKENI. CDR3 in amino acids: CAAGAAGNTIYF. The CDR3 nucleotides are TGTGCGGCGGGGGCTGCTGGAAACACCATATATTTT.

The table lists this clone with a few counts. V usage is TRBV7-9 and J usage is TRBJ1-4; possible D gene TRBD1, 6 bases. The CDR3 sequence is 16 residues long. The V end lost 5 bases, the J end lost 5 bases, and 18 bases lay between the germline ends. Germline CDR1 is SEHNR and CDR2 is FQNEAQ (reference sequence). CDR3: CASSPEVGGTNEKLFF. The CDR3 DNA is TGTGCCAGCAGCCCAGAGGTGGGAGGGACAAATGAAAAACTGTTTTTT. Full variable domain (remainder filled in from reference TRBV7-9 and TRBJ1-4): DTGVSQNPRHKITKRGQNVTFRCDPISEHNRLYWYRQTLGQGPEFLTYFQNEAQLEKSRLLSDRFSAERPKGSFSTLEIQRTEQGDSAMYLCASSPEVGGTNEKLFFGSGTQLSVL.

This clone was seen once. The rearrangement uses TRBV10-1 and TRBJ1-1, with D hard to call. Trimming cost V 6 bases and J 6 bases, with 14 bases left between them. CDR3 length: 13 residues. Germline-derived CDR1 and CDR2 are WNHNN and SYGVQD (reference sequence). The CDR3 DNA sequence: TGCGCCAGCAGGGCAGATCCCACCGCTGAAGCTTTCTTT. Its protein product is CASRADPTAEAFF.

The chain recombines TRBV14 with TRBJ1-4; 8 nucleotides match TRBD1. The J segment lost 2 bases and the V segment lost 5 bases, leaving 13 bases of the junction unmatched. CDR1 is SGHDN and CDR2 is FVKESK in the germline V gene. The CDR3 spans 18 residues. CDR3 coding DNA: TGTGCCAGCAGCTTTCGACAGGGGAAGGGCAAGACTAATGAAAAACTGTTTTTT. This codes for CASSFRQGKGKTNEKLFF.

The gene calls are TRBV12-3 or TRBV12-4 and TRBJ1-1; TRBD1 is a possible D gene (6 bases). Trimming took 3 bases from V and 4 from J, leaving 9 bases between them. This CDR3 has 13 amino acids. This chain's CDR3 is CASSFGGPTEAFF. CDR3 coding DNA: TGTGCCAGCAGTTTTGGGGGCCCCACTGAAGCTTTCTTT.

The chain joins TRBV28 to TRBJ2-2, with a weak D call TRBD1 (6 bases). Germline CDR1 reads MDHEN; CDR2 reads SYDVKM. Trimming left V 5 bases short and J 0 bases short, with 13 bases between. The CDR3 runs 16 residues. The chain's CDR3 is CASSVNRAPNTGELFF. The DNA for the CDR3 is TGTGCCAGCAGTGTCAACAGGGCCCCGAACACCGGGGAGCTGTTTTTT.

This rearrangement joins TRBV6-6 to TRBJ2-5; 7 positions agree with TRBD2. This CDR3 comprises 16 residues. V shed 0 bases and J 2 bases; nucleotides not matched to a gene: 6. CDR1 and CDR2 from the germline V gene are MNHNY and SVGAGI (reference sequence). In DNA form, the CDR3 reads TGTGCCAGCAGTTACTCCAAGGCGGGACTACAAGAGACCCAGTACTTC. Translating it yields CASSYSKAGLQETQYF.

The V gene is TRBV6-1, the J gene TRBJ1-5, with a possible D match to TRBD1 (6 bases). V lost 0 bases and J lost 9, with 21 bases in between. The CDR3 covers 17 residues. CDR1 and CDR2 (germline): MNHNS, SASEGT. The CDR3: CASSEAGPGATLWPQHF. In DNA form, the CDR3 reads TGTGCCAGCAGTGAAGCGGGCCCAGGGGCTACGCTATGGCCCCAGCATTTT.

The chain has TRBV13 and TRBJ2-1; 8 positions agree with TRBD1. CDR1 is PRHDT, CDR2 FYEKMQ, per germline (reference sequence). CDR3 length: 15 residues. J lost 2 bases, V lost 3 bases, and 3 bases had no gene match. CDR3 coding DNA: TGTGCCAGCAGCTTCGGGGACAGGACCTACAATGAGCAGTTCTTC. Its protein is CASSFGDRTYNEQFF.

This chain joins TRBV28 and TRBJ1-2, with D possibly TRBD1 on 6 matching bases. The CDR3 is 14 amino acids. Between the trimmed V and J ends, which lost 8 bases and 0 bases, there was a span of 13 bases. CDR1 and CDR2 (germline): MDHEN, SYDVKM. In nucleotides, the CDR3 is TGTGCCAGCGGGGAACAGGGAGCTAACTATGGCTACACCTTC. Translated, it gives CASGEQGANYGYTF.

V gene TRBV19 combines with J gene TRBJ2-2; TRBD2 aligns across 10 bases. Germline V gene lookup returns CDR1 LNHDA and CDR2 SQIVND (reference sequence). V dropped 10 bases and J dropped 8; count of bases not matched to a gene: 7. This CDR3 has 13 amino acids. CDR3 sequence reads: CATLAGVWGELFF. CDR3 in DNA: TGTGCCACCCTAGCGGGAGTTTGGGGGGAGCTGTTTTTT.

The rearrangement joins TRBV5-1 to TRBJ2-7; D uncertain. The germline gives CDR1 SGHRS, CDR2 YFSETQ. The CDR3 sequence is 18 residues long. Between the trimmed V and J ends, which lost 3 bases and 4 bases, there was a span of 26 bases. DNA of the CDR3: TGCGCCAGCAGCTCTAGACCAGATCGTGATAGAGAAGATTACGAGCAGTACGTC. Protein: CASSSRPDRDREDYEQYV.

The chain combines TRBV6-5 with TRBJ2-7; TRBD1 aligns across 9 bases. CDR1 and CDR2 (germline): MNHEY, SVGAGI. CDR3 length: 15 residues. The trim removed 6 bases at V and 3 bases at J, leaving 9 bases unmatched. The CDR3 DNA is TGTGCCAGCAGGAGGGGACAGGGCTCGATCTACGAGCAGTACGTC. Its translation: CASRRGQGSIYEQYV.

The chain links TRBV18 to TRBJ2-7, with 12 bases aligning to TRBD1. After removal of 2 bases from V and 5 bases from J, the junction contained 1 base not matched to a gene. The CDR3 loop spans 14 amino acids. CDR1 and CDR2 from the germline V gene are KGHSH and LQKENI. The CDR3 DNA follows: TGTGCCAGCTCACCAGGGACAGGGGGCGACGAGCAGTACGTC. Its protein is CASSPGTGGDEQYV.

The chain has TRBV7-3 and TRBJ1-3; D gene ambiguous. Germline values: CDR1 SGHTA, CDR2 FQGTGA. Trimming shortened V by 5 bases and J by 4 bases, and 12 bases separated the two germline ends. The CDR3 contains 14 residues. DNA for the CDR3: TGTGCCAGCAGCCCGGATATGGGCGGAAACACCATATATTTT. Protein sequence: CASSPDMGGNTIYF.

The J gene is TRBJ1-6, the V gene TRBV27, with 9 bases fitting TRBD1. Looked up from germline, CDR1 is MNHEY and CDR2 is SMNVEV (reference sequence). With 7 bases clipped from V and 9 bases from J, the junction kept 13 bases outside the gene matches. This CDR3 region has 16 residues. The CDR3 DNA reads as TGTGCCAGCATGTTTGGTCCCGGGACAGGGAGTTCACCCCTCCACTTT. Translated, it gives CASMFGPGTGSSPLHF.

This clone was observed a single time. The J gene is TRBJ1-1, the V gene TRBV4-1, with D maybe TRBD1 (5 bases). This CDR3 spans 14 amino acids. V was pared by 4 bases and J by 3 bases, with 12 bases between. Germline V lookup: CDR1 MGHRA, CDR2 YSYEKL. The DNA of the CDR3 is TGCGCCAGCAGCCCTCCTCGGGGGTACACTGAAGCTTTCTTT. Translation gives CASSPPRGYTEAFF.

This clone was seen a single time. The V call is TRBV2, the J call TRBJ2-1; 12 positions agree with TRBD2. There are 19 residues in the CDR3. J gave up 6 bases and V 8 bases, and 20 bases lay outside the gene matches. Germline values: CDR1 SNHLY, CDR2 FYNNEI. The CDR3 is CASSPWRTSGMLEGNEQFF. The CDR3 nucleotides are TGTGCCAGCTCCCCCTGGAGGACTAGCGGGATGCTAGAGGGCAATGAGCAGTTCTTC.

The genes are TRBV18 and TRBJ1-2; D is unresolved. CDR1 is KGHSH, CDR2 LQKENI, per germline. The CDR3 contains 16 residues. The ends were cut back, 3 bases at V and 4 bases at J, with 18 bases in the middle. The CDR3 loop reads CASSPPLRDRGYGYTF. The CDR3 DNA reads as TGTGCCAGCTCACCCCCACTCCGGGATCGGGGCTATGGCTACACCTTC.

This chain joins TRBV7-8 and TRBJ2-1, with TRBD2 matching over 9 bases. The germline gives CDR1 SGHVS, CDR2 FQNEAQ. V lost 2 bases and J lost 12; bases outside the gene matches: 26. This CDR3 region has 20 residues. The CDR3 here is CASSLRVTGSRTSAPRAQFF. In nucleotides, the CDR3 is TGTGCCAGCAGCTTAAGGGTAACAGGGTCAAGGACTAGCGCACCTCGGGCGCAGTTCTTC.

The chain couples TRBV5-1 to TRBJ1-6, with D possibly matching TRBD1 (5 bases). V dropped 0 bases and J dropped 13 bases, with 17 bases sitting between them. The CDR3 has 15 residues. Germline-derived CDR1 and CDR2 are SGHRS and YFSETQ. CDR3 residues: CASSLAGSVTSPLHF. CDR3 in DNA: TGCGCCAGCAGCTTGGCAGGGTCCGTGACCTCGCCCCTCCACTTT.

CDR3 in amino acids: CASSLTGRRAYNSPLHF. The CDR3 coding sequence is TGTGCCAGCAGTTTGACAGGGAGGAGGGCCTATAATTCACCCCTCCACTTT. This rearrangement joins TRBV28 to TRBJ1-6, with 7 bases aligning to TRBD1. The CDR3 has 17 residues. Germline V lookup: CDR1 MDHEN, CDR2 SYDVKM. Trimming cost V 3 bases and J 2 bases; bases outside gene matches: 7.

The V gene is TRBV28, the J gene TRBJ2-3; tentatively, D is TRBD1 (5 bases). Germline V lookup: CDR1 MDHEN, CDR2 SYDVKM. The CDR3 covers 13 residues. Trimming left V 5 bases short and J 9 bases short, with 15 bases between. This CDR3 reads CASSPGHLDTQYF. The CDR3 DNA reads as TGTGCCAGCAGTCCCGGACATCTAGACACGCAGTATTTT. The full variable domain, completed using reference TRBV28 and TRBJ2-3, is DVKVTQSSRYLVKRTGEKVFLECVQDMDHENMFWYRQDPGLGLRLIYFSYDVKMKEKGDIPEGYSVSREKKERFSLILESASTNQTSMYLCASSPGHLDTQYFGPGTRLTVL.

The chain combines TRBV30 with TRBJ1-1; D ambiguous. CDR3 length: 13 amino acids. Germline loops: CDR1 GTSNPN, CDR2 SVGIG (reference sequence). Trimming removed 0 bases from V and 0 bases from J, with 5 bases in between. The CDR3 coding sequence is TGTGCCTGGAGTGTTCAAATGAACACTGAAGCTTTCTTT. Translation gives CAWSVQMNTEAFF.